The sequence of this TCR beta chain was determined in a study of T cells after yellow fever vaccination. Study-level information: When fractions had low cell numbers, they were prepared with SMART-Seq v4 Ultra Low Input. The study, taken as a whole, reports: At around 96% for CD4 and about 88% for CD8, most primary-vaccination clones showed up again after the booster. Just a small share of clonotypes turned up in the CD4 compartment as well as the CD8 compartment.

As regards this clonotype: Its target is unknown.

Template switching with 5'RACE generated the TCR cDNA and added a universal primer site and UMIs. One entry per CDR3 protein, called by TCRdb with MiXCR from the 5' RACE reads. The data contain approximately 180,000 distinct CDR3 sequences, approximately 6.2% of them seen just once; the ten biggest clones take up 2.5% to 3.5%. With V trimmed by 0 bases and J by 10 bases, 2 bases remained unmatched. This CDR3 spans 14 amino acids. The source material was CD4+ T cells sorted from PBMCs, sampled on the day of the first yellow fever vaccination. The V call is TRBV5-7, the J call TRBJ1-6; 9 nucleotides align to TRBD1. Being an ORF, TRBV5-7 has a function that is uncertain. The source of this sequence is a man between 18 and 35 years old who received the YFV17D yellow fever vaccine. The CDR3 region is CASSLGDRESPLHF. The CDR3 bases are TGTGCCAGCAGCTTGGGGGACAGGGAATCACCCCTCCACTTT.